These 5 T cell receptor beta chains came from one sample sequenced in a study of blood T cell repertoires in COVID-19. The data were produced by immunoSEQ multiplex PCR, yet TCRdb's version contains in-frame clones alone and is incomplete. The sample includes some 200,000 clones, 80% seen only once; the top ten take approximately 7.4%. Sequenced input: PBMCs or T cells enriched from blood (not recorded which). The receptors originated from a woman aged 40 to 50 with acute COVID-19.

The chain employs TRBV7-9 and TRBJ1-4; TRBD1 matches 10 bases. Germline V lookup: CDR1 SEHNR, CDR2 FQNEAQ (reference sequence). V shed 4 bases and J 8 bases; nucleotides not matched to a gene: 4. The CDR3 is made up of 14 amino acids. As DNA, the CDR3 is TGTGCCAGCAGCTACGGGACAGGGGCCGAAAAACTGTTTTTT. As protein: CASSYGTGAEKLFF.

The CDR3 DNA follows: TGTGCCAGCAGACAAGCGGGGGCTAACTATGGCTACACCTTC. Amino acid sequence: CASRQAGANYGYTF. This chain connects TRBV2 to TRBJ1-2; TRBD1 might be the D (5 bases). Germline loops: CDR1 SNHLY, CDR2 FYNNEI. The CDR3 runs 14 residues. Trimming pared 6 bases from V and 0 bases from J, leaving 11 bases between.

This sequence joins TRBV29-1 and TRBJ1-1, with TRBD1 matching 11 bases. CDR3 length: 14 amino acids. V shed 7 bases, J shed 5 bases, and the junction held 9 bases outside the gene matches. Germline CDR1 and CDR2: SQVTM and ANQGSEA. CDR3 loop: CSARRGTGGTEAFF. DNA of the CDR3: TGCAGCGCCAGAAGGGGGACAGGGGGGACTGAAGCTTTCTTT. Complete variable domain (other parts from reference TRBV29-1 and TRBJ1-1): SAVISQKPSRDICQRGTSLTIQCQVDSQVTMMFWYRQQPGQSLTLIATANQGSEATYESGFVIDKFPISRPNLTFSTLTVSNMSPEDSSIYLCSARRGTGGTEAFFGQGTRLTVV.

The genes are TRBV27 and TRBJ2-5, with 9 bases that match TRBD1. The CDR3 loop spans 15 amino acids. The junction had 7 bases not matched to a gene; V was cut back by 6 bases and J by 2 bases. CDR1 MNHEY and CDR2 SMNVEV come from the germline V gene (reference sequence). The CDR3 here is CASRMTGGRQETQYF. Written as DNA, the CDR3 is TGTGCCAGCAGGATGACAGGGGGTCGTCAAGAGACCCAGTACTTC.

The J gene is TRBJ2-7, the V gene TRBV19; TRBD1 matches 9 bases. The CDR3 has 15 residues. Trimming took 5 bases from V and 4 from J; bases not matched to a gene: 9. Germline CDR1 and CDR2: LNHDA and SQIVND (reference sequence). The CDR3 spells CASSPPGQGGYEQYF. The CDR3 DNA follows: TGTGCCAGTAGTCCCCCGGGACAGGGAGGGTACGAGCAGTACTTC.